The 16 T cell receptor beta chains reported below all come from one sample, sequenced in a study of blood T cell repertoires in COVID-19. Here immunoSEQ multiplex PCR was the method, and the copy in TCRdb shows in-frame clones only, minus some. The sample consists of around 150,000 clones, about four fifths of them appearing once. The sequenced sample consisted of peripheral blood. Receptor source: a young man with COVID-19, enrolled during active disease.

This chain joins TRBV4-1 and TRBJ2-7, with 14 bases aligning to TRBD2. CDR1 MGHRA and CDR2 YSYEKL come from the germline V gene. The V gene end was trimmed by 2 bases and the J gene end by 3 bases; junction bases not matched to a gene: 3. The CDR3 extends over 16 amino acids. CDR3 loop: CASSQIGLAGGYEQYF. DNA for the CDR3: TGCGCCAGCAGCCAAATTGGACTAGCGGGAGGCTACGAGCAGTACTTC.

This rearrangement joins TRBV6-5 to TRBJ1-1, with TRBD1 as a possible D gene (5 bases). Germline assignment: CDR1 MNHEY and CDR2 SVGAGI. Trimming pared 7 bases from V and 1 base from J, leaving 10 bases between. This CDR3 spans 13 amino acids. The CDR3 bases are TGTGCCAGCACTTCAACAGGGAACACTGAAGCTTTCTTT. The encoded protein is CASTSTGNTEAFF.

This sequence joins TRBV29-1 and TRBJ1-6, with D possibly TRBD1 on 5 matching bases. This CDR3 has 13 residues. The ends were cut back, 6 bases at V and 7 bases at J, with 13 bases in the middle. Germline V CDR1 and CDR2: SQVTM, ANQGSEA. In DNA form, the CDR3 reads TGCAGCGTAGGGGAGGGATTCAATTCACCCCTCCACTTT. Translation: CSVGEGFNSPLHF.

The CDR3 reads CASSQVSPGANYGYTF. The CDR3 bases are TGTGCCAGCAGCCAAGTCTCTCCAGGGGCTAACTATGGCTACACCTTC. The rearrangement joins TRBV3-1 (or the pseudogene TRBV3-2) to TRBJ1-2, with a weak D call TRBD1 (6 bases). Trimming pared 1 base from V and 0 bases from J, leaving 12 bases between. The CDR3 consists of 16 residues. Germline loops: CDR1 LGHDT, CDR2 YNNKEL (reference sequence).

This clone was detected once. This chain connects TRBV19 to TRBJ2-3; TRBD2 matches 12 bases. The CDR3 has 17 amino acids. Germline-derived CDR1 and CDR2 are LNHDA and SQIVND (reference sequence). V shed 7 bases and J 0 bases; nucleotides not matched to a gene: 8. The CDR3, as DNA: TGTGCCAGTACCAGGACTAGCGGGGATACTAGCACAGATACGCAGTATTTT. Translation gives CASTRTSGDTSTDTQYF.

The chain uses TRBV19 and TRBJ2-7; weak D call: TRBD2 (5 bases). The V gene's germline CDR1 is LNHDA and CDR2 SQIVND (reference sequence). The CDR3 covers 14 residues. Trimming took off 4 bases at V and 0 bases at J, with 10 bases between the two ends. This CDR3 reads CASSSGPHSYEQYF. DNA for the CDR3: TGTGCCAGTAGTAGCGGGCCACACTCCTACGAGCAGTACTTC.

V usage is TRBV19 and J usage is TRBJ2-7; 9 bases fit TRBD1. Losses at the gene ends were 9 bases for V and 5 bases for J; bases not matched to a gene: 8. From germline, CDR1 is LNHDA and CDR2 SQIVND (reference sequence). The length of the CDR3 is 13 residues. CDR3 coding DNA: TGTGCCAGCCGTTTCCGGGACAGGGACGAGCAGTACTTC. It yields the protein CASRFRDRDEQYF.

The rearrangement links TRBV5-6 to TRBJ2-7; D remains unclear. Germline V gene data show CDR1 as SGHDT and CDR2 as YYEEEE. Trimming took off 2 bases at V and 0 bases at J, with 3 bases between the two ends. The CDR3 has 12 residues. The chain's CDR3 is CASSLLSYEQYF. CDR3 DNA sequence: TGTGCCAGCAGCTTACTCTCCTACGAGCAGTACTTC.

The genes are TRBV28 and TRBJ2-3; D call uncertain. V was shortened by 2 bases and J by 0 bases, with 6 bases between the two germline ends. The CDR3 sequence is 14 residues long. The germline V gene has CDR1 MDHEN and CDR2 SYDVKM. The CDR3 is CASSLLTSTDTQYF. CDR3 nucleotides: TGTGCCAGCAGTTTACTAACTAGCACAGATACGCAGTATTTT.

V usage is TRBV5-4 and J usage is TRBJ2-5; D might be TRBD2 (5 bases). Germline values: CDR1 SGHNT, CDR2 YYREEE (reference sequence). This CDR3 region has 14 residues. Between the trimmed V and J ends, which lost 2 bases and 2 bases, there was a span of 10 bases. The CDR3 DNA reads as TGTGCCAGCAGCTTACGATCGGGGCAAGAGACCCAGTACTTC. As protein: CASSLRSGQETQYF.

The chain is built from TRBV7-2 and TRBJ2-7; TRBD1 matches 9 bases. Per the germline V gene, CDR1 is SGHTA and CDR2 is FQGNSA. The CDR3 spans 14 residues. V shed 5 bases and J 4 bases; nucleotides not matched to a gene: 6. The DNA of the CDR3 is TGTGCCAGCAGCCCGGGGACAGGGCGGTACGAGCAGTACTTC. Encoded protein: CASSPGTGRYEQYF.

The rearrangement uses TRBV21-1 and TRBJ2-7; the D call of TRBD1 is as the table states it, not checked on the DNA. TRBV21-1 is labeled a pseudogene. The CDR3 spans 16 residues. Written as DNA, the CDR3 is TGTGCCTCCCATAGAACAGGGACAGCTTTTTTCTACGAGCAGTACTTC. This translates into CASHRTGTAFFYEQYF.

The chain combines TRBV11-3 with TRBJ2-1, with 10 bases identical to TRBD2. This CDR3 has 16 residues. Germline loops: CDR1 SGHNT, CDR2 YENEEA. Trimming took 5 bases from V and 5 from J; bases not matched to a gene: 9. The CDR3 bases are TGTGCCAGCAGCACGTGGACTAGCGGAACAGACAATGAGCAGTTCTTC. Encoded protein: CASSTWTSGTDNEQFF. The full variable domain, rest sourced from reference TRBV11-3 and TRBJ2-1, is EAGVVQSPRYKIIEKKQPVAFWCNPISGHNTLYWYLQNLGQGPELLIRYENEEAVDDSQLPKDRFSAERLKGVDSTLKIQPAELGDSAVYLCASSTWTSGTDNEQFFGPGTRLTVL.

CDR3 in DNA: TGCGCCAGCAGCCAACTCCGGGGGGGGATGTACGAGCAGTACTTC. Protein sequence: CASSQLRGGMYEQYF. The chain carries TRBV4-1 and TRBJ2-7, with 8 bases aligning to TRBD2. Unmatched junction bases numbered 7, after V lost 2 bases and J lost 4 bases. The length of the CDR3 is 15 residues. Per germline, CDR1 MGHRA and CDR2 YSYEKL.

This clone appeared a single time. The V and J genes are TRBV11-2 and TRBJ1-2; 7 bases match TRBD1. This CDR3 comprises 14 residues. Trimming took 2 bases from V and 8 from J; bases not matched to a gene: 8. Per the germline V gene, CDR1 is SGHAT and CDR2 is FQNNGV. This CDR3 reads CASSLMTGPRGYTF. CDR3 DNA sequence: TGTGCCAGCAGCTTAATGACAGGGCCACGGGGCTACACCTTC.

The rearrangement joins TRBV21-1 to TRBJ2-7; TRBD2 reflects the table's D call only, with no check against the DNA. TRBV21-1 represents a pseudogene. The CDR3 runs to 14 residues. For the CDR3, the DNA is TGTGCCGTGCGGAGATTAGCGGAATACTACGAGCAGTACTTC. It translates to CAVRRLAEYYEQYF.